The T cell receptor (beta chain) described here comes from a study of blood T cell repertoires in COVID-19. Method: immunoSEQ multiplex PCR; TCRdb's copy keeps in-frame clones and lacks some. The data hold around 140,000 clones, with approximately 79% observed a single time. This clone was counted once. The CDR3 extends over 14 amino acids. CDR1 and CDR2 (germline): SGHDN, FVKESK. Unmatched junction bases numbered 5, after V lost 4 bases and J lost 6 bases. Sequencing was carried out using PBMCs or T cells enriched from blood (not recorded which). This TCR was sampled from a middle-aged man with acute COVID-19. V is TRBV14 and J is TRBJ2-5; the match to TRBD1 covers 10 bases. This CDR3 reads CASSPWTGGKTQYF. CDR3 bases: TGTGCCAGCAGCCCTTGGACAGGGGGAAAGACCCAGTACTTC. Using reference TRBV14 and TRBJ2-5 for the parts outside the CDR3, the full variable domain is EAGVTQFPSHSVIEKGQTVTLRCDPISGHDNLYWYRRVMGKEIKFLLHFVKESKQDESGMPNNRFLAERTGGTYSTLKVQPAELEDSGVYFCASSPWTGGKTQYFGPGTRLLVL.